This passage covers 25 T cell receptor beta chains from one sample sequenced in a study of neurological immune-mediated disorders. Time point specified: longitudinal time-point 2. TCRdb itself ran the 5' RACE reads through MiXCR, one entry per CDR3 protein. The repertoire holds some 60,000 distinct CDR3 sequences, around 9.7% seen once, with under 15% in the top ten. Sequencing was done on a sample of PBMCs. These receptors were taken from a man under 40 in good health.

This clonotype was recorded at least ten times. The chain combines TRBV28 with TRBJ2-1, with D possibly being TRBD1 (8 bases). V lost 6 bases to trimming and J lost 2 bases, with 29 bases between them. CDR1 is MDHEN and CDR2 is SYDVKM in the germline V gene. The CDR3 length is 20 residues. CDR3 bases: TGTGCCAGCAGCTCCAGTCCCGGGACAGGTGGGGGGAGGGCCTACAATGAGCAGTTCTTC. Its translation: CASSSSPGTGGGRAYNEQFF.

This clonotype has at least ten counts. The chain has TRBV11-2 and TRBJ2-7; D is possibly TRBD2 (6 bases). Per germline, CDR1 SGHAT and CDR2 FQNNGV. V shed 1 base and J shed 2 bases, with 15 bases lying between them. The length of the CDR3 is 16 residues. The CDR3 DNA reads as TGTGCCAGCAGCTTAGGGGTCCCGGGGGAGACCTACGAGCAGTACTTC. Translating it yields CASSLGVPGETYEQYF.

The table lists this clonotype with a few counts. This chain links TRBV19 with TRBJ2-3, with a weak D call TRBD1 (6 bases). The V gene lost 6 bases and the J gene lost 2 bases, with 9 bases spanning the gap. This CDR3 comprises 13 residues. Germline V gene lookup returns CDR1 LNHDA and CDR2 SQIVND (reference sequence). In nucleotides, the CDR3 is TGTGCCAGTAGCAACAGGGACACAGATACGCAGTATTTT. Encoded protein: CASSNRDTDTQYF.

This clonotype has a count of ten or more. DNA of the CDR3: TGCGCCAGCAGCTGGAGGGGTTTAAGCACAGATACGCAGTATTTT. Protein product: CASSWRGLSTDTQYF. The chain recombines TRBV5-1 with TRBJ2-3, with D possibly matching TRBD2 (6 bases). CDR1 is SGHRS and CDR2 is YFSETQ in the germline V gene. V lost 3 bases and J 0 bases, leaving 11 bases between the germline ends. The CDR3 is made up of 15 amino acids.

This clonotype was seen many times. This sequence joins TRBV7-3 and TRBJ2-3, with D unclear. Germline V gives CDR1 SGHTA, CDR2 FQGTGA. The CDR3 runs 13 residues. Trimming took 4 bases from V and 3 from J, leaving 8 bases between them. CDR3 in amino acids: CASSYGKTDTQYF. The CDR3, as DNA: TGTGCCAGCAGCTACGGAAAAACAGATACGCAGTATTTT.

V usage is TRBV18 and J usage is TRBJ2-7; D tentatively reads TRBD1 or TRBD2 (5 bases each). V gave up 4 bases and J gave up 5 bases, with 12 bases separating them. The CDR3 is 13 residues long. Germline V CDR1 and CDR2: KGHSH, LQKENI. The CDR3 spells CASSLGRGDEQYF. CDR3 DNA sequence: TGTGCCAGCTCACTAGGACGGGGCGACGAGCAGTACTTC.

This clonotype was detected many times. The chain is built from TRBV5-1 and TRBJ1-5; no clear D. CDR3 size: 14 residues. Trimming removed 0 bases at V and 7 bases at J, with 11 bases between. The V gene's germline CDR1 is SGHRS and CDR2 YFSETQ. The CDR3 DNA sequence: TGCGCCAGCAGCTTGGCGGTCAGGAGACAGCCCCAGCATTTT. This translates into CASSLAVRRQPQHF.

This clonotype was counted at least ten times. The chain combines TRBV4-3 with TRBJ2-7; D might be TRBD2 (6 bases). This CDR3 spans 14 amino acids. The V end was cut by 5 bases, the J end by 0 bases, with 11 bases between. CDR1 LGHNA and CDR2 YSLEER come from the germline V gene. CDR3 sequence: CASSIGTYSYEQYF. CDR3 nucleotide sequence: TGCGCCAGCAGCATCGGGACTTACTCCTACGAGCAGTACTTC.

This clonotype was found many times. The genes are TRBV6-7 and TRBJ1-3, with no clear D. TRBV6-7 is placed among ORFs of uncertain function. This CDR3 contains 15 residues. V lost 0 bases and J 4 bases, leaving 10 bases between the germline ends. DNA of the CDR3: TGTGCCAGCAGTTACTCGGGGAGGCGGGGAAACACCATATATTTT. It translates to CASSYSGRRGNTIYF.

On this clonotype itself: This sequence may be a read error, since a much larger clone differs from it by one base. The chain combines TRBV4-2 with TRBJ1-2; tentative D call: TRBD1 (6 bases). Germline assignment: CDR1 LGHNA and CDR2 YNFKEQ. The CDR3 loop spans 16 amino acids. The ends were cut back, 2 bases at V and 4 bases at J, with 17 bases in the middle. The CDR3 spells CASSQLEGGGVYGYTF. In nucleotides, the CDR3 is TGTGCCAGCAGCCAACTAGAGGGGGGTGGCGTCTATGGCTACACCTTC.

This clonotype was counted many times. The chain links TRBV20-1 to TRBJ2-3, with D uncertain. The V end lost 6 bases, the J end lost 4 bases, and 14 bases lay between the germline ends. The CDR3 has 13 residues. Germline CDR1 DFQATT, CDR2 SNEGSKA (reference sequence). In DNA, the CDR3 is TGCAGTGCCGTAGAGGAAGCACCAGATACGCAGTATTTT. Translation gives CSAVEEAPDTQYF.

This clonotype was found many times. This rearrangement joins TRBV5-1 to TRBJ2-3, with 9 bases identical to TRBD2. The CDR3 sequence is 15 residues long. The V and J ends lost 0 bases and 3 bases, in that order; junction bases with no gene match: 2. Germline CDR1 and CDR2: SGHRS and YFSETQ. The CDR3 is CASSLAAGGTDTQYF. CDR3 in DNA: TGCGCCAGCAGCTTGGCGGCGGGAGGGACAGATACGCAGTATTTT.

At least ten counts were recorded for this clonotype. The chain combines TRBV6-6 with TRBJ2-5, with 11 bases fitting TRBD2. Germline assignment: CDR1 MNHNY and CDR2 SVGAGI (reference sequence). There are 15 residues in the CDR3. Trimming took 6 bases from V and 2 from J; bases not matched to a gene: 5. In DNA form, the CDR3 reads TGTGCCAGCAGACCGATAGCGGGAGGGCAAGAGACCCAGTACTTC. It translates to CASRPIAGGQETQYF.

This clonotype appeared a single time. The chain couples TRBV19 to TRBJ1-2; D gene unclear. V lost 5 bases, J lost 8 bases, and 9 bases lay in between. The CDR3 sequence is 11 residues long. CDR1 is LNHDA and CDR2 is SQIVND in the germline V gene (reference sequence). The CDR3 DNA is TGTGCCAGTAGTTGGGATGGCGGCTACACCTTC. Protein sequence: CASSWDGGYTF. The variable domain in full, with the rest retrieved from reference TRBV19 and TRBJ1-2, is DGGITQSPKYLFRKEGQNVTLSCEQNLNHDAMYWYRQDPGQGLRLIYYSQIVNDFQKGDIAEGYSVSREKKESFPLTVTSAQKNPTAFYLCASSWDGGYTFGSGTRLTVV.

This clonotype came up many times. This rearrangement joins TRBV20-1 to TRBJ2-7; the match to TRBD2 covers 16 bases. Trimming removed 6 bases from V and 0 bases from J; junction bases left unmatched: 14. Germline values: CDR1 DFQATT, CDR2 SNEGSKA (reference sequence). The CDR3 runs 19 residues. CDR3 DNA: TGCAGTGCCCTTACTTTACCGGGACTAGCGGGAGGGGTCTCCTACGAGCAGTACTTC. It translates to CSALTLPGLAGGVSYEQYF.

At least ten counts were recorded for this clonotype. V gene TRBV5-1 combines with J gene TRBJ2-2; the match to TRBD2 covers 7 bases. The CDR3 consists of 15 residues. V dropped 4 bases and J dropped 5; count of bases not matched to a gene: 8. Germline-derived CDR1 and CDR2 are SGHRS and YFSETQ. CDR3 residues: CASSRGSGETGELFF. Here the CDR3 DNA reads TGCGCCAGCAGCCGCGGGAGCGGCGAAACCGGGGAGCTGTTTTTT.

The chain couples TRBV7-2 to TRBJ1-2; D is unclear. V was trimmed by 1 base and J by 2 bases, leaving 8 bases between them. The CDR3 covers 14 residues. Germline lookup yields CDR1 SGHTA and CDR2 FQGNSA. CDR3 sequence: CASSLGVGNYGYTF. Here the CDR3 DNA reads TGTGCCAGCAGCTTAGGAGTAGGGAACTATGGCTACACCTTC.

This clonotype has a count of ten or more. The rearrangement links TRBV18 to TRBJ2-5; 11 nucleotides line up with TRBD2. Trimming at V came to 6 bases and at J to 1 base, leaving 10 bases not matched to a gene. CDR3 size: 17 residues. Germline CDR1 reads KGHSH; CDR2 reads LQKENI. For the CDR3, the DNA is TGTGCCAGCTCTCCGGGGGCTAGCGGGAGGAGCCAAGAGACCCAGTACTTC. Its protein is CASSPGASGRSQETQYF.

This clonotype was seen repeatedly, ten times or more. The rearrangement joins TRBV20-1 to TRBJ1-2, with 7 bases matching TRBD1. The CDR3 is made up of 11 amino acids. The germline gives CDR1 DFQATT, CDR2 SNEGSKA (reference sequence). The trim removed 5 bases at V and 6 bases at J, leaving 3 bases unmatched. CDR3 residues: CSAWDSNGYTF. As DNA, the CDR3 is TGCAGTGCTTGGGACAGCAATGGCTACACCTTC.

The CDR3 nucleotides read TGTGCCAGCAGCGTAGGGACGGCAGCCTCTGGAAACACCATATATTTT. Protein: CASSVGTAASGNTIYF. The chain combines TRBV9 with TRBJ1-3; D is undetermined. The CDR3 extends over 16 amino acids. Germline lookup yields CDR1 SGDLS and CDR2 YYNGEE. Trimming cost V 0 bases and J 0 bases, with 10 bases left between them.

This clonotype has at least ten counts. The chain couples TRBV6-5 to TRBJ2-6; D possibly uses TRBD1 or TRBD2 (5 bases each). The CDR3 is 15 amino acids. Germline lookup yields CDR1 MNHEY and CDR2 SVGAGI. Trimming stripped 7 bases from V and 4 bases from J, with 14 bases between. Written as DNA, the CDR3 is TGTGCCAGCACTCCGGAAGGGACCGGGGCCAACGTCCTGACTTTC. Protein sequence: CASTPEGTGANVLTF.

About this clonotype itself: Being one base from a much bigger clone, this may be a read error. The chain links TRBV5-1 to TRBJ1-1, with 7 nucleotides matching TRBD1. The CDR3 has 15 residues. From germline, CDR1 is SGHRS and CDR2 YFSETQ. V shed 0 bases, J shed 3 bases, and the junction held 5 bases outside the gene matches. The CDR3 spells CASSLVPRGDTEAFF. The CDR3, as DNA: TGCGCCAGCAGCTTGGTACCCAGGGGGGACACTGAAGCTTTCTTT.

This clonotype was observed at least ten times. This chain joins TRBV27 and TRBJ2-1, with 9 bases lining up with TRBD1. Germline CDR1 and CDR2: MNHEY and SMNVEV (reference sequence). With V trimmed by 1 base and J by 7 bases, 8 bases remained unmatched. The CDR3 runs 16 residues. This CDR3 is CASSLYPRTGANEQFF. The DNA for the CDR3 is TGTGCCAGCAGTTTATACCCTCGGACAGGGGCGAATGAGCAGTTCTTC.

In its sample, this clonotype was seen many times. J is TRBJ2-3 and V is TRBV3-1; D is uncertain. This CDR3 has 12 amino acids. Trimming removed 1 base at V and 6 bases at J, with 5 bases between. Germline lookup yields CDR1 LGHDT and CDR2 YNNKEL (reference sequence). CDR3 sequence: CASSQGLDTQYF. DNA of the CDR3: TGTGCCAGCAGCCAAGGATTGGATACGCAGTATTTT.

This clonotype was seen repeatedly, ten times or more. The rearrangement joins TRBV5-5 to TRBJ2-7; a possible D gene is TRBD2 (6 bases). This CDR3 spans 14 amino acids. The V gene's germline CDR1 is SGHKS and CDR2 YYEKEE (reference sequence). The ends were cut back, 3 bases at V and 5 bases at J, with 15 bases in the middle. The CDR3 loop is CASSSRGYYDEQYF. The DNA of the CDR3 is TGTGCCAGCAGCTCCCGGGGGTATTACGACGAGCAGTACTTC.